The sequence of this T cell receptor (beta chain) was determined in a study of identical twins (dated by TCRdb to between 2015 and 2016). For the study in its entirety: To test whether fetal clonotypes persist, this study deep-sequenced TCR alpha and beta repertoires from monozygotic twins, from unrelated adults of various ages, and from cord blood. Replicate twin experiments were performed at different times using different library preparation protocols to rule out contamination.

All donors were healthy Caucasians. The twin cohort consisted of three pairs of female monozygotic twins, all aged about 18 to 30 years. Positive isolation kits from Invitrogen were used to isolate CD4+ and CD8+ T cell populations. The trim is 1 base for V and 6 bases for J, with a gap of 13 bases between the germline ends. Per the germline V gene (reference sequence), DFQATT is the CDR1 and SNEGSKA is the CDR2. From cysteine to phenylalanine, the CDR3 is 14 amino acids long. The CDR3 DNA has 42 bases and is translated from base 1. This clonotype was seen ten or more times. Its binding antigen is unknown. The sample holds no much larger clone one base away, and base qualities are not on file. The paper's findings and limits, for the study overall: Excess twin sharing in beta out-of-frame sequences was weaker because fewer shared sequences lowered the signal-to-noise ratio. Zero-insertion analyses could be partly confounded by invariant T cells such as MAIT and iNKT, although diverse VJ usage argued against such confounding for most clonotypes. Fewer insertions were carried by abundant cord blood beta clonotypes, a similar but weaker trend appeared in young adult naive repertoires, and no such trend appeared in memory repertoires. Because the same donors could not be followed over many years, the conclusions relied on cross-sectional statistical analysis. Compared with coincidental sharing between unrelated individuals, out-of-frame TCR alpha sequences shared between twins showed an excess of sequences with low generation probability. In monozygotic twins, recombination models systematically underestimated out-of-frame TCR alpha sharing, but the models matched the sharing seen between unrelated individuals.

Libraries were prepared through 5' RACE. Sequenced using an Illumina HiSeq 2000. Template switching added a universal primer binding site, and the final cDNA carried a unique molecular identifier that allowed TCR cDNA molecules to be counted accurately. Specific primers in the conserved constant-segment region were used to synthesize first-strand cDNA for the TCR alpha and beta chains. To control for contamination, every cDNA library carried two barcodes: a SMART-Mk sample barcode plus Illumina barcodes. TruSeq adapter sequences, together with Illumina sample barcodes, were added in two successive PCR steps. The TCR alpha and beta cDNA libraries were sequenced on the Illumina HiSeq platform using custom primers. The paper's processing steps were these. MiGEC processed the raw reads to extract unique molecular identifiers, while MiXCR was used to determine the CDR3 positions. Recombination models were inferred per individual with the repgenHMM and IGoR tools using an EM algorithm. Shared clonotypes were analyzed with the tcR package in R, and sharing was normalized by the product of cloneset sizes. Out-of-frame nonproductive sequences were analyzed to study raw recombination free of thymic and clonal selection effects. TCRdb trimmed public reads at Q25 via fastp, called clones via MiXCR and kept in-frame beta chains. Entries that share a CDR3 protein sequence are merged under the most common genes and DNA. V and J calls and clone size were set by TCRdb, not the authors. This sample lists a few hundred thousand distinct CDR3 sequences; approximately 8.6% were detected once. Less than 4% of the sample is in the top ten clones.

Another study also made use of these data, one on yellow fever vaccine responses in identical twins. As the second paper documents: According to the authors, the vaccine-induced T cell response in identical twins seemed to be partly convergent and partly specific to each individual. The study precisely tracked vaccine-responding T cell clones in identical twins.

The TCR sequence derives from a woman aged 18-35 years in good health. The chain was built from TRBV20-1 and TRBJ2-1; 5 matching bases give a weak D call of TRBD1. Material: CD8+ T cells sorted from blood. CDR3 protein: CSARVPQGINEQFF. The DNA sequence is given as TGCAGTGCTAGAGTCCCTCAGGGTATCAATGAGCAGTTCTTC.